Following are 10 T cell receptor beta chains from one sample sequenced in a study of neoadjuvant anti-PD-1 for oral cavity cancer. Data came from immunoSEQ multiplex PCR; TCRdb stores just in-frame clones and leaves some out. The sample has more than 50,000 clones, under 85% seen once. The material was PBMCs, obtained before nivolumab (anti-PD-1) treatment. All receptors come from a person aged 35-79 years with oral cavity squamous cell carcinoma.

The V and J genes are TRBV6-5 and TRBJ2-1; possible D gene TRBD2, 5 bases. The CDR3 is 13 amino acids. V gave up 0 bases and J gave up 10 bases, with 10 bases separating them. The V gene's germline CDR1 is MNHEY and CDR2 SVGAGI. CDR3 DNA sequence: TGTGCCAGCAGTTACTCCACTAGAGTCGAGCAGTTCTTC. Protein sequence: CASSYSTRVEQFF.

V gene TRBV2 combines with J gene TRBJ2-7, with D perhaps matching TRBD1 (5 bases). The germline V gene has CDR1 SNHLY and CDR2 FYNNEI. The CDR3 totals 15 residues. Trimming stripped 1 base from V and 5 bases from J, with 15 bases between. In nucleotides, the CDR3 is TGTGCCAGCAGTGAAGAGGACACTTCGGGTGACGAGCAGTACTTC. It specifies CASSEEDTSGDEQYF.

The rearrangement uses TRBV10-3 and TRBJ2-3; TRBD2 aligns across 10 bases. CDR1 and CDR2 from the germline V gene are ENHRY and SYGVKD. V lost 2 bases and J lost 3; bases outside the gene matches: 2. The CDR3 spans 15 residues. In nucleotides, the CDR3 is TGTGCCATCAGTGAGGCTAGCGGGAGAACAGATACGCAGTATTTT. It yields the protein CAISEASGRTDTQYF.

This clone came up a few times. The V call is TRBV5-1, the J call TRBJ1-4, with D possibly matching TRBD1 (5 bases). The CDR3 is 13 residues long. Trimming removed 0 bases from V and 8 bases from J, with 8 bases in between. CDR1 is SGHRS, CDR2 YFSETQ, per germline. The CDR3 nucleotides read TGCGCCAGCAGCTTGGAGGGGAGGGAAAAACTGTTTTTT. Its protein product is CASSLEGREKLFF.

This chain uses TRBV28 with TRBJ1-5; no reliable D call. CDR1 and CDR2 from the germline V gene are MDHEN and SYDVKM. V was trimmed by 6 bases and J by 6 bases, leaving 12 bases between them. CDR3 length: 13 residues. The CDR3 coding sequence is TGTGCCAGCAGCCTCGATTCTGTTCAGCCCCAGCATTTT. Its translation: CASSLDSVQPQHF.

V usage is TRBV2 and J usage is TRBJ2-7; the D is unclear. Per germline, CDR1 SNHLY and CDR2 FYNNEI. Trimming stripped 6 bases from V and 1 base from J, with 16 bases between. The CDR3 extends over 15 amino acids. The CDR3 coding sequence is TGTGCCAGCAGCCCTGGAAATCAGAAGTCCTACGAGCAGTACTTC. This sequence encodes CASSPGNQKSYEQYF.

The J gene is TRBJ1-2, the V gene TRBV27; perhaps TRBD1 as D (6 bases). V was shortened by 5 bases and J by 8 bases, with 18 bases between the two germline ends. This CDR3 spans 14 amino acids. Germline V gene data show CDR1 as MNHEY and CDR2 as SMNVEV (reference sequence). CDR3 DNA sequence: TGTGCCAGCAGTAGACCGGGGGGGGCAGAAGGCTACACCTTC. It is translated as CASSRPGGAEGYTF.

The table lists this clone with a few counts. Other DNA variants within this sample encode the same CDR3. V gene TRBV5-1 combines with J gene TRBJ1-2; 9 bases are shared with TRBD1. In germline, CDR1 is SGHRS, CDR2 YFSETQ. The ends lost 4 bases at V and 4 bases at J; junction bases unmatched: 5. This CDR3 has 14 residues. CDR3 nucleotides: TGCGCCAGCAGCCCAGGGACAGGGAGCTATGGCTACACCTTC. Its protein product is CASSPGTGSYGYTF.

This CDR3 is CASRGQGNYGYTF. The CDR3 DNA is TGTGCCAGCAGGGGACAGGGCAACTATGGCTACACCTTC. The V call is TRBV2, the J call TRBJ1-2; 9 bases are shared with TRBD1. CDR3 length: 13 residues. Germline V CDR1 and CDR2: SNHLY, FYNNEI. J lost 2 bases, V lost 6 bases, and 1 base had no gene match.

This clone was seen only a few times. V gene TRBV7-9 combines with J gene TRBJ1-2, with 7 bases lining up with TRBD1. The CDR3 has 15 residues. Germline CDR1 and CDR2: SEHNR and FQNEAQ (reference sequence). J lost 1 base, V lost 5 bases, and 7 bases had no gene match. The CDR3 loop is CASSRDRSYNYGYTF. CDR3 DNA sequence: TGTGCCAGCAGCCGGGACAGAAGCTATAACTATGGCTACACCTTC.